This T cell receptor beta chain was retrieved from a study of T-cell reconstitution after alpha-beta-depleted transplantation in children (dated by TCRdb to the mid-2010s). Background on the whole study: Using TCR repertoire profiling, the study quantitatively followed how T-cell immune reconstitution unfolded in children after TCRalphabeta/CD19-depleted allogeneic hematopoietic cell transplantation. Study-wide conclusions, independent of this receptor: In some patients, high TCRbeta diversity at day 60 was attributed to recipient T cells and intrathymic progenitors that had survived conditioning. Over the following months the frequencies of hyperexpanded clones went down, and after one year T-cell counts and TCRbeta diversity were mostly credited to newly produced T cells. The apparently early recovery of alphabetaT-cell counts about two months after transplant reportedly depended on only several hundred rapidly expanded clones that came from non-depleted graft cells.

The intended sense of this specimen's treatment or condition label: allogeneic hematopoietic cell transplantation with graft depleted of TCRalphabeta T cells and CD19 B cells. TCRalphabeta/CD19-depleted allogeneic hematopoietic cell grafts were given to the transplant recipients, all of whom were children. A note on this clonotype: Its antigen has not been determined. No base quality values were provided; no much bigger clone lies one nucleotide off.

Library generation was performed with PCR. For sequencing, an Illumina HiSeq 2500 was employed. TCR libraries were prepared with molecular barcoding, using unique molecular identifiers to normalize TCRbeta repertoire quantification. TCRdb itself trimmed the public reads at Q25 with fastp, ran MiXCR and retained productive beta chains. Every CDR3 protein is listed once, alongside the most common genes and DNA of its rows. The sample table holds about 460,000 distinct CDR3 sequences, of which over 9.5% were seen once. 14% of the sample belongs to the ten largest clones. This clonotype originated in a female patient between 2 and 15 years old who had a stem cell transplant for aplastic anemia, so the T cells may come from the graft donor. Sequences were derived from PBMCs, mostly from graft donor cells, sampled 180 days after TCRalphabeta/CD19-depleted stem cell transplant.

The nucleotides read TGTGCCAGCAGTTTAAAGAGCGGGAGGCAGCAGTTCTTC. This gives the protein CASSLKSGRQQFF. The receptor chain draws on TRBV28 and TRBJ2-1; TRBD2 lines up with 9 middle nucleotides. The CDR3 runs 13 amino acids, cysteine and phenylalanine included. The only DNA kept is the CDR3, 39 bases in frame from the first base. Taken from the germline V gene, the CDR1 and CDR2 loops are MDHEN and SYDVKM. V is pruned by 2 bases and J by 11 bases, leaving 4 bases of the junction without a gene match.